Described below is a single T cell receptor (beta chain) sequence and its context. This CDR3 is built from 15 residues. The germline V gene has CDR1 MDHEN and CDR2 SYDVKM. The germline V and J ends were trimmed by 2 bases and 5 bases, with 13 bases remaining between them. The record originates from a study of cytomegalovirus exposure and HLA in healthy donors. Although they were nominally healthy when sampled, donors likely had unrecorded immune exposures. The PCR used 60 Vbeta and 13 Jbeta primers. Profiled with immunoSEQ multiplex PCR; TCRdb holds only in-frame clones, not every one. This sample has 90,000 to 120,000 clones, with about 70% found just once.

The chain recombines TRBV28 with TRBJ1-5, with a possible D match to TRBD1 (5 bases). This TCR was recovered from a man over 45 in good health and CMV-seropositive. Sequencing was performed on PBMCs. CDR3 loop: CASSLGGRGDQPQHF. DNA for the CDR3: TGTGCCAGCAGTTTAGGGGGGAGAGGGGATCAGCCCCAGCATTTT. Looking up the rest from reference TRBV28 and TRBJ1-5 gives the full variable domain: DVKVTQSSRYLVKRTGEKVFLECVQDMDHENMFWYRQDPGLGLRLIYFSYDVKMKEKGDIPEGYSVSREKKERFSLILESASTNQTSMYLCASSLGGRGDQPQHFGDGTRLSIL.